This TCR beta chain was recorded in a study of blood T cells in healthy people across ages. A second PCR, run for about 6 to 11 cycles, used a sample-barcoded 5' primer plus a J-beta primer mix. Via MiXCR, TCRdb re-called the 5' RACE reads, giving one row per CDR3 protein. The profile shows nearly 800,000 distinct CDR3 sequences, 20% to 25% of them singletons. CDR3 size: 14 residues. V lost 2 bases and J 4 bases, leaving 12 bases between the germline ends. From germline, CDR1 is SNHLY and CDR2 FYNNEI. Healthy individuals of Caucasian origin from Russia, aged about 6 to 100, served as donors. The data were also submitted as part of a second study, on T cells of mothers and their children.

V gene TRBV2 combines with J gene TRBJ2-7; no reliable D call. The sequence was collected from a boy aged 5-17 years in good health. The sample taken for sequencing was blood. CDR3 in amino acids: CASSESSGKYEQYF. The CDR3 coding sequence is TGTGCCAGCAGTGAATCGTCAGGAAAATACGAGCAGTACTTC.